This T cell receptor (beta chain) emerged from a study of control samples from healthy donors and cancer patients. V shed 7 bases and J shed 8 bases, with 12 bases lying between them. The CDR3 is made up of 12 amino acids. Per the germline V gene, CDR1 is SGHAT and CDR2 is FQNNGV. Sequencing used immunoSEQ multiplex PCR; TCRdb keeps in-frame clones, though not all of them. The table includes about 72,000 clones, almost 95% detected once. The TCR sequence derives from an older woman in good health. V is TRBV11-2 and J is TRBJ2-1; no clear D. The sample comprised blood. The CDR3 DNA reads TGTGCCAGCAAAACTTTGGCCCATGAGCAGTTCTTC. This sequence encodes CASKTLAHEQFF.